This passage covers 3 T cell receptor beta chains from one sample sequenced in a study of blood T cell repertoires in COVID-19. TCRdb's table, derived via immunoSEQ multiplex PCR, lists solely in-frame clones and lacks some. The sample shows 300,000 or so clones, about nine tenths of them seen only once. The sample taken for sequencing was PBMCs or T cells enriched from blood (not recorded which). Receptor source: a woman between 50 and 59 years old who had been exposed to COVID-19.

The chain combines TRBV18 with TRBJ2-1; D remains unclear. This CDR3 comprises 14 residues. The V and J ends lost 0 bases and 7 bases respectively, with 10 bases between them. The germline V gene encodes CDR1 KGHSH and CDR2 LQKENI. CDR3 nucleotide sequence: TGTGCCAGCTCACCACCCAATGGTCAGAATGAGCAGTTCTTC. The encoded protein is CASSPPNGQNEQFF.

The V call is TRBV3-1 (or the pseudogene TRBV3-2), the J call TRBJ1-1; D gene unclear. Looked up from germline, CDR1 is LGHDT and CDR2 is YNNKEL (reference sequence). The CDR3 runs 15 residues. With 0 bases removed from V and 1 base from J, the gap between germline ends came to 9 bases. CDR3 amino acids: CASSQEGVQNTEAFF. DNA for the CDR3: TGTGCCAGCAGCCAAGAGGGAGTTCAGAACACTGAAGCTTTCTTT.

The chain couples TRBV18 to TRBJ1-3; 8 bases fit TRBD1. The ends lost 3 bases at V and 1 base at J; junction bases unmatched: 2. Per germline, CDR1 KGHSH and CDR2 LQKENI. The CDR3 covers 15 residues. CDR3 sequence: CASSPDRASGNTIYF. The DNA for the CDR3 is TGTGCCAGCTCACCGGACAGGGCTTCTGGAAACACCATATATTTT.